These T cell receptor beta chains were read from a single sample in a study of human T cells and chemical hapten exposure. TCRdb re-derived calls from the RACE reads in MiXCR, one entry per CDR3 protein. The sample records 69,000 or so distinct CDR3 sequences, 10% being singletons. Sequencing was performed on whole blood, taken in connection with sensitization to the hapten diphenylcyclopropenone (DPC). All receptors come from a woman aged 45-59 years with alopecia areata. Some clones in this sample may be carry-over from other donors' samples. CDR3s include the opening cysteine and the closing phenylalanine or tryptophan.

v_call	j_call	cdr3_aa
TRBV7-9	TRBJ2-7	CASRPTGGHDEQYF
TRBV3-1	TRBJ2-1	CASSPGTSGYNEQFF
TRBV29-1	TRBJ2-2	CSVYSQTNTGELFF
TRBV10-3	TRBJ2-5	CAISREPQGTQYF
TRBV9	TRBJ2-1	CASSQIGRGSSALEEKQFF
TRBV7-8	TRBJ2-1	CASSFSGRFHNEQFF
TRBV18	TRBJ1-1	CATTTGFGNTEAFF
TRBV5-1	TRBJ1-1	CASSLQGGTGGLTEAFF
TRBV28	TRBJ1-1	CASSLGGGDTEAFF
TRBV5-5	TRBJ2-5	CASSRTGAQETQYF
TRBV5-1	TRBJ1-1	CASSQGQGIYTEAFF
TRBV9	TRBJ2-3	CASSVGPESDTQYF
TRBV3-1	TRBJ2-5	CASSQGDYQETQYF
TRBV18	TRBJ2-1	CASSPLAPGGSFVEQFF
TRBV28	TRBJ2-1	CASSFGTTSNEQFF
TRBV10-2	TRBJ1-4	CASRDRGQGAANEKLFF
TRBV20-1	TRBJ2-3	CSAAPRGPADTQYF
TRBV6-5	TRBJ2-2	CASSRQVAGELFF
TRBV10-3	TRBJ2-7	CAIRQGAGDEQYF
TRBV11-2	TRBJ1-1	CASSLDQGWNEAFF
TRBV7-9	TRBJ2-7	CASSLGVPYEQYF
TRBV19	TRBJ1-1	CASSKSGPMNTEAFF
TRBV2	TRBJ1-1	CASSDGRTNTEAFF
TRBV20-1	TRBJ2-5	CSARVGTSGGTQYF
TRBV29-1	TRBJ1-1	CSAGVGTEAFF
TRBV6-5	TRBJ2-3	CASRQTVLTDTQYF
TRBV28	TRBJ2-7	CASSQPGLAGGYEQYF
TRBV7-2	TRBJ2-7	CASSLALGYLAYEQYF
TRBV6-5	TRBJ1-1	CASSYFSRGNTEAFF
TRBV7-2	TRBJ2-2	CASSPIRELFF
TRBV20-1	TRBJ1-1	CSASGTSAAFF
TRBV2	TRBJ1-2	CASSEGTEYGYTF
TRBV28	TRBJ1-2	CASSSRTGLTGYTF
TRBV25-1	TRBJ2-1	CASSAASGTGDYNEQFF
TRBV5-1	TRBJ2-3	CASSVLAGGTDTQYF
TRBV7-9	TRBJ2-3	CASSRPTSGTRGRTDTQYF
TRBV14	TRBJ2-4	CASSQDSGNLAKNIQYF
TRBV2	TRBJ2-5	CASSEGLQETQYF
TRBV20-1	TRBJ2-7	CSAWTEDYEQYF
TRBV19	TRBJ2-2	CASSIVLNTGELFF
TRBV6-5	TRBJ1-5	CASSRQHNQPQHF
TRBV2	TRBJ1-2	CASSIGGRNYGYTF
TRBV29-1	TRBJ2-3	CSVDPADTQYF
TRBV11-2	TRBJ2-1	CASSPTASGYNEQFF
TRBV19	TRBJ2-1	CASSKASDSGNEQFF
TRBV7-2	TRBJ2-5	CASSFGNYQETQYF
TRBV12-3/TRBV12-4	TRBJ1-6	CASRYRDNSPLHF
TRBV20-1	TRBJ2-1	CSARGIDRGTGRGRSEQFF
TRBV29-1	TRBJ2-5	CSVVYGLAGVETQYF
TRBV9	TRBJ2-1	CASGEWRENEQFF
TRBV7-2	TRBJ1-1	CASSSPVRITELNTEAFF
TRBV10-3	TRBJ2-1	CAISVLNNEQFF
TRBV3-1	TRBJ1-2	CASSQRSGEAYGYTF
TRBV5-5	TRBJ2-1	CASRTASGRIGNEQFF
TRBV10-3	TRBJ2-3	CAISGLGGNTDTQYF